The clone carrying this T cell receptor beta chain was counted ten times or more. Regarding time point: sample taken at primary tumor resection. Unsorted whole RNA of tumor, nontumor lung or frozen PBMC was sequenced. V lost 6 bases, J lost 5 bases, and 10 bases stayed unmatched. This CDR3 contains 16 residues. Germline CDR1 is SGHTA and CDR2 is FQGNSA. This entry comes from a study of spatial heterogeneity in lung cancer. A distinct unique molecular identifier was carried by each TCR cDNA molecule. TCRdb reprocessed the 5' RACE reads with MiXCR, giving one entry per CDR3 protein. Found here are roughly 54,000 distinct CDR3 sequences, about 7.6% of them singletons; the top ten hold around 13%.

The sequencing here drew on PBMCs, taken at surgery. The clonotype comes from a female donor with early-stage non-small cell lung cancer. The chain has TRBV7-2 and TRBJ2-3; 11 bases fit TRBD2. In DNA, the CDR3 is TGTGCCAGCAGTCTAATAGCGGGGGGGATAGGAGATACGCAGTATTTT. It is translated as CASSLIAGGIGDTQYF.